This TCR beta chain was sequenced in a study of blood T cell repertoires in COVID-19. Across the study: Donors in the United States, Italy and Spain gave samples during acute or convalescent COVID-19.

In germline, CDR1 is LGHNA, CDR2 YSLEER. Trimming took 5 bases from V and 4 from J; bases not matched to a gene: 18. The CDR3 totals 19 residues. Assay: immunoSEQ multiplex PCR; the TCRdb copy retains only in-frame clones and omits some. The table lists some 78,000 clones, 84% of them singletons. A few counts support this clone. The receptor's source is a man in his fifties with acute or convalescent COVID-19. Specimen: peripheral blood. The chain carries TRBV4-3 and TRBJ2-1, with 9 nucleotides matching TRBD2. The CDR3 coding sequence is TGCGCCAGCAGCGCAAGATTCCTGTCTCTAGCGGGGCAATACAATGAGCAGTTCTTC. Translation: CASSARFLSLAGQYNEQFF.